This T cell receptor beta chain came from a study of cytomegalovirus exposure and HLA in healthy donors. Study conclusions and caveats: What was likely a sequencing artifact was a cluster of highly shared sequence variants. Across all donors, roughly uniform sequencing depth was an assumption of the presence/absence analyses.

On this clone: Its specificity is unknown.

Germline lookup yields CDR1 SEHNR and CDR2 FQNEAQ (reference sequence). CDR3 length: 12 residues. Trimming removed 2 bases from V and 5 bases from J, with 3 bases in between. Researchers ran the PCR with 60 Vbeta and 13 Jbeta primers. Assay: immunoSEQ multiplex PCR; the TCRdb copy retains only in-frame clones and omits some. This sample has about 180,000 clones, with 75% to 85% found just once. The J gene is TRBJ2-2, the V gene TRBV7-9; no definite D call. The sequence derives from a woman in her thirties in good health and CMV-seropositive. The sample taken for sequencing was PBMCs. This CDR3 is CASSLSTGELFF. DNA of the CDR3: TGTGCCAGCAGCTTATCTACCGGGGAGCTGTTTTTT.